This TCR beta chain derives from a study of tumor-infiltrating lymphocytes in localized non-small cell lung cancer. The data were produced by immunoSEQ multiplex PCR, yet TCRdb's version contains in-frame clones alone and is incomplete. The sample consists of about 11,000 clones, 80% to 90% of them appearing once. The CDR3 sequence is 16 residues long. The V and J ends lost 2 bases and 8 bases respectively, with 16 bases between them. Germline V gives CDR1 SNHLY, CDR2 FYNNEI. The chain has TRBV2 and TRBJ1-6; D uncertain. Sequenced sample: uninvolved lung tissue not adjacent to the tumor. This sequence originates from a human donor with non-small cell lung cancer. CDR3 in DNA: TGTGCCAGCAGTGAACGGGAGGGTAGATGGGATTCACCCCTCCACTTT. Amino acids: CASSEREGRWDSPLHF.